The 27 T cell receptor beta chains reported below all come from one sample, sequenced in a study of T cells in Graves' hyperthyroidism and ophthalmopathy. TCR beta CDR3 regions were amplified from RNA. During a first-round RT-PCR of the TCR CDR3, the HTBI primer set was used. TCRdb re-derived calls from the multiplex PCR reads in MiXCR, one entry per CDR3 protein. The sample includes about 720,000 distinct CDR3 sequences, under 20% of them seen just once. The source material was blood. These receptors were taken from a woman aged 45-65 years with Graves' hyperthyroidism that later progressed to Graves' ophthalmopathy.

The chain uses TRBV2 and TRBJ1-4; D gene uncertain. The ends were cut back, 6 bases at V and 8 bases at J, with 16 bases in the middle. Germline CDR1 is SNHLY and CDR2 is FYNNEI. The CDR3 loop spans 14 amino acids. DNA of the CDR3: TGTGCCAGCAGCCAGCGGGCCCTAGCCGAAAAACTGTTTTTT. Its translation is CASSQRALAEKLFF.

The genes are TRBV6-2 or TRBV6-3 and TRBJ1-3, with 8 nucleotides matching TRBD1. Germline values: CDR1 MNHEY, CDR2 SVGEGT. This CDR3 region has 15 residues. J was trimmed by 4 bases and V by 2 bases; bases with no gene match: 4. CDR3 nucleotide sequence: TGTGCCAGCAGTTACGACAGGGGAGACGGAAACACCATATATTTT. Its protein is CASSYDRGDGNTIYF.

The chain combines TRBV4-2 with TRBJ1-1, with 7 bases that match TRBD1. The germline CDR1 and CDR2 sequences are LGHNA and YNFKEQ. The V and J ends lost 1 base and 6 bases, in that order; junction bases with no gene match: 8. The CDR3 runs to 15 residues. The CDR3 region is CASSQGGRGRAEAFF. As DNA, the CDR3 is TGTGCCAGCAGCCAAGGGGGTAGGGGGCGGGCTGAAGCTTTCTTT.

This clonotype has a count of ten or more. The chain links TRBV30 to TRBJ2-1; 15 nucleotides line up with TRBD2. Per germline, CDR1 GTSNPN and CDR2 SVGIG (reference sequence). J lost 4 bases, V lost 1 base, and 2 bases had no gene match. The CDR3 totals 16 residues. CDR3 DNA sequence: TGTGCCTGGAGTGAGGGACTAGCGGGGGGATACAATGAGCAGTTCTTC. Encoded protein: CAWSEGLAGGYNEQFF.

CDR3 sequence (DNA): TGTGCCAGCAGCACTGGCGGGGATAGCAATCAGCCCCAGCATTTT. Protein: CASSTGGDSNQPQHF. V is TRBV9 and J is TRBJ1-5; D gene unclear. The length of the CDR3 is 15 residues. Germline V gene sequence: CDR1 SGDLS, CDR2 YYNGEE. Trimming shortened V by 4 bases and J by 0 bases, and 11 bases separated the two germline ends. Based on the CDR3 plus reference TRBV9 and TRBJ1-5, the full variable domain is DSGVTQTPKHLITATGQRVTLRCSPRSGDLSVYWYQQSLDQGLQFLIQYYNGEERAKGNILERFSAQQFPDLHSELNLSSLELGDSALYFCASSTGGDSNQPQHFGDGTRLSIL.

The V gene is TRBV20-1, the J gene TRBJ1-2; D is ambiguous. The CDR3 contains 14 residues. The V end lost 5 bases, the J end lost 5 bases, and 18 bases lay between the germline ends. Germline CDR1 DFQATT, CDR2 SNEGSKA (reference sequence). The chain's CDR3 is CSAVSTTEFYGYTF. CDR3 bases: TGCAGTGCTGTTTCGACGACGGAATTTTATGGCTACACCTTC.

This clonotype has a handful of counts. The CDR3 loop is CASSMGNTYGYTF. The CDR3 DNA is TGTGCCAGTAGTATGGGGAACACCTATGGCTACACCTTC. The chain links TRBV19 to TRBJ1-2; D is unresolved. Trimming shortened V by 3 bases and J by 4 bases, and 9 bases separated the two germline ends. Per germline, CDR1 LNHDA and CDR2 SQIVND (reference sequence). CDR3 size: 13 residues.

The rearrangement links TRBV6-1 to TRBJ2-7; 10 bases fit TRBD1. The CDR3 has 15 residues. Trimming at V came to 0 bases and at J to 7 bases, leaving 6 bases not matched to a gene. Germline V CDR1 and CDR2: MNHNS, SASEGT. Here the CDR3 DNA reads TGTGCCAGCAGTGAAGCACCGGGACAGGGGTTTGAGCAGTACTTC. The encoded protein is CASSEAPGQGFEQYF.

This clonotype has a count of ten or more. V gene TRBV20-1 combines with J gene TRBJ1-6; D may be TRBD1 (5 bases). V lost 5 bases, J lost 5 bases, and 16 bases lay in between. The CDR3 is 15 amino acids. The V gene's germline CDR1 is DFQATT and CDR2 SNEGSKA (reference sequence). Here the CDR3 reads CSAARGATDNSPLHF. The CDR3 nucleotides are TGCAGTGCTGCCCGCGGGGCTACGGATAATTCACCCCTCCACTTT.

The J gene is TRBJ1-3, the V gene TRBV6-2 or TRBV6-3; D gene uncertain. Germline V lookup: CDR1 MNHEY, CDR2 SVGEGT. The CDR3 runs to 15 residues. Deletions cut 0 bases from V and 0 bases from J, with 6 bases between. The CDR3 loop is CASSYSSVSGNTIYF. The CDR3 nucleotides read TGTGCCAGCAGTTACTCGAGCGTCTCTGGAAACACCATATATTTT.

This clonotype was picked up many times. V and J are TRBV12-3 or TRBV12-4 and TRBJ1-1; tentatively, D is TRBD1 (5 bases). CDR3 length equals 13 residues. V was shortened by 3 bases and J by 5 bases, with 10 bases between the two germline ends. The CDR3 sequence is CASSFQGSTEAFF. CDR3 bases: TGTGCCAGCAGTTTCCAGGGTTCAACTGAAGCTTTCTTT.

This clonotype was seen ten or more times. V usage is TRBV12-3 or TRBV12-4 and J usage is TRBJ2-7; D is possibly TRBD1 or TRBD2 (5 bases each). Between the trimmed V and J ends, which lost 5 bases and 0 bases, there was a span of 11 bases. The CDR3 runs 14 residues. CDR3 nucleotide sequence: TGTGCCAGCAGTCCTGGGACGGCCTCCTACGAGCAGTACTTC. Translating gives CASSPGTASYEQYF.

This clonotype was picked up many times. The rearrangement joins TRBV27 to TRBJ2-3; TRBD1 agrees at 10 bases. The CDR3 loop spans 15 amino acids. The germline V gene encodes CDR1 MNHEY and CDR2 SMNVEV (reference sequence). The J segment lost 6 bases and the V segment lost 4 bases, leaving 7 bases of the junction unmatched. CDR3 nucleotide sequence: TGTGCCAGCAGTTCCGCGGGACAGGGGTTGGATACGCAGTATTTT. Its protein product is CASSSAGQGLDTQYF.

This clonotype was observed a few times. The chain couples TRBV9 to TRBJ2-7; D remains ambiguous. Trimming cost V 2 bases and J 1 base, with 13 bases left between them. This CDR3 is 15 amino acids long. The germline V gene encodes CDR1 SGDLS and CDR2 YYNGEE. The CDR3 DNA sequence: TGTGCCAGCAGCGTTGACCCGGTCGGTTCCTACGAGCAGTACTTC. Amino acids: CASSVDPVGSYEQYF.

As to this clonotype: Its ends do not fully match the called genes, so a read error is possible. The V gene is TRBV5-8, the J gene TRBJ2-6; D gene unclear. The germline CDR1 and CDR2 sequences are SGHTS and YDEGEE. The CDR3 has 16 residues. DNA of the CDR3: TGCGCCAGCAACAACCCGAAGGTGGCTGGGGCCAACGTCCTGACTTTC. Amino acids: CASNNPKVAGANVLTF.

About this clonotype itself: This may arise from a read error, as a much more abundant clone is one base away. The CDR3 sequence is CASSPGHRGLENTEASF. CDR3 nucleotide sequence: TGTGCCAGCAGCCCTGGGCACAGGGGGTTGGAGAACACTGAAGCTTCCTTT. The chain is built from TRBV3-1 and TRBJ1-1; 8 nucleotides match TRBD1. CDR1 is LGHDT and CDR2 is YNNKEL in the germline V gene (reference sequence). The CDR3 runs to 17 residues.

About this clonotype itself: Possible read error: a much larger clone is one base away. The V call is TRBV5-1, the J call TRBJ1-1; D not certain. Germline loops: CDR1 SGHRS, CDR2 YFSETQ. CDR3 length: 15 amino acids. The chain's CDR3 is CASSLASPVNTGAFF. Written as DNA, the CDR3 is TGCGCCAGCAGCTTGGCCAGCCCGGTGAACACTGGAGCTTTCTTT.

This clonotype showed up many times. The CDR3 sequence: CASSPLPDPVGEQYF. The CDR3 DNA reads as TGTGCCAGCTCACCCCTACCGGACCCTGTAGGCGAGCAGTACTTC. This chain uses TRBV18 with TRBJ2-7; D is uncertain. This CDR3 region has 15 residues. V was pared by 3 bases and J by 6 bases, with 18 bases between. In germline, CDR1 is KGHSH, CDR2 LQKENI.

This chain uses TRBV12-3 or TRBV12-4 with TRBJ1-6; 8 bases agree with TRBD1. This CDR3 is built from 14 residues. The J segment lost 9 bases and the V segment lost 8 bases, leaving 9 bases of the junction unmatched. For the CDR3, the DNA is TGTGCCAGCCGAGGGCAGGGGACAGGTTCACCCCTCCACTTT. Its translation: CASRGQGTGSPLHF.

This clonotype was counted a few times. The chain joins TRBV6-1 to TRBJ1-1; a weak D match, TRBD1 (6 bases). V was trimmed by 11 bases and J by 4 bases, leaving 11 bases between them. The CDR3 length is 11 residues. Germline CDR1 and CDR2: MNHNS and SASEGT. The CDR3 loop reads CAGGGPTEAFF. The CDR3 region has the DNA TGTGCCGGGGGGGGGCCCACTGAAGCTTTCTTT.

The chain recombines TRBV7-2 with TRBJ2-3; 7 bases agree with TRBD1. J was trimmed by 2 bases and V by 0 bases; bases with no gene match: 2. The germline CDR1 and CDR2 sequences are SGHTA and FQGNSA. The CDR3 length is 15 residues. For the CDR3, the DNA is TGTGCCAGCAGCTTAGCACAGGGGTTCACAGATACGCAGTATTTT. Translated, it gives CASSLAQGFTDTQYF.

The chain combines TRBV6-1 with TRBJ1-2, with 10 bases identical to TRBD1. CDR3 length: 15 amino acids. Losses at the gene ends were 7 bases for V and 0 bases for J; bases not matched to a gene: 5. The germline V gene has CDR1 MNHNS and CDR2 SASEGT. The CDR3 DNA is TGTGCCAGCAAAGACAGGGGGCTGACTAACTATGGCTACACCTTC. Residues: CASKDRGLTNYGYTF.

In this sample, this clonotype turned up many times. CDR3 DNA sequence: TGTGCCAGCAGCCAAGGCCGGGGACAGGACTACGAGCAGTACTTC. Its translation is CASSQGRGQDYEQYF. This chain uses TRBV3-1 with TRBJ2-7; 8 positions match TRBD1. There are 15 residues in the CDR3. The V segment lost 1 base and the J segment 3 bases; nucleotides outside the gene matches: 5. Germline-derived CDR1 and CDR2 are LGHDT and YNNKEL (reference sequence).

A note on this clonotype: A clone one base away is much larger, so this may be a read error. The chain employs TRBV27 and TRBJ2-3; the D gene is possibly TRBD2 (6 bases). CDR1 is MNHEY and CDR2 is SMNVEV in the germline V gene (reference sequence). The V end lost 5 bases, the J end lost 2 bases, and 14 bases lay between the germline ends. This CDR3 contains 15 residues. Here the CDR3 DNA reads TGTGCCAGCAGTGAAGAGAGGAGGGCCACAGATACGCAGTATTTT. It yields the protein CASSEERRATDTQYF.

This clonotype appeared many times. V gene TRBV2 combines with J gene TRBJ1-4, with TRBD1 identical over 12 bases. The germline CDR1 and CDR2 sequences are SNHLY and FYNNEI. V lost 5 bases and J lost 7; bases outside the gene matches: 8. This CDR3 spans 16 amino acids. CDR3 in amino acids: CASSSGTGGVGEKLFF. The CDR3 nucleotides are TGTGCCAGCAGTTCCGGGACAGGGGGCGTTGGTGAAAAACTGTTTTTT.

Points on this clonotype: It may be a read error: a sequence one base away is much more abundant. This rearrangement joins TRBV12-3 or TRBV12-4 to TRBJ1-5; perhaps TRBD1 as D (5 bases). The V end was cut by 6 bases, the J end by 1 base, with 10 bases between. The CDR3 length is 14 residues. The CDR3: CASSWRDSNQPQHF. CDR3 DNA: TGTGCCAGCAGCTGGAGGGACAGCAATCAGCCCCAGCATTTT.

This clonotype came up many times. The rearrangement uses TRBV20-1 and TRBJ2-1, with 10 positions matching TRBD1. The CDR3 runs 14 residues. Trimming at V came to 1 base and at J to 5 bases, leaving 2 bases not matched to a gene. Looked up from germline, CDR1 is DFQATT and CDR2 is SNEGSKA (reference sequence). The CDR3 region has the DNA TGCAGTGCTAGAGGGGACAGGGGTCACAATGAGCAGTTCTTC. Its translation is CSARGDRGHNEQFF.